This passage covers 5 T cell receptor beta chains from one sample sequenced in a study of shared clonotypes between healthy human individuals (dated by TCRdb to the early 2020s). Libraries were built with the immunoSEQ multiplex PCR assay. TCRdb holds this immuneACCESS table with in-frame rearrangements only. Some clones are missing; in checked studies, unresolved V genes explain under half, and the rest has no known cause. This sample comprises 2 million to 3 million clones, approximately 93% of them detected only once. The top ten constitute approximately 0.37% of the sample. The sequencing input was naive CD4+ T cells from PBMCs. Taken with the paper, the label for cell subset or site translates to: CD45RA+ positively selected. These receptors came from a man aged 18 to 29 in good health. Some clones in this sample may be carry-over from other donors' samples.

In nucleotides, the CDR3 is TGTGCCAGCAGCTGGGCAGCGGGAGACAATGAGCAGTTCTTC. It specifies CASSWAAGDNEQFF. The rearrangement joins TRBV7-3 to TRBJ2-1; TRBD2 agrees at 8 bases. CDR1 is SGHTA and CDR2 is FQGTGA in the germline V gene. The CDR3 has 14 residues. After removal of 4 bases from V and 5 bases from J, the junction contained 4 bases not matched to a gene.

J is TRBJ2-1 and V is TRBV18; D call uncertain. Germline assignment: CDR1 KGHSH and CDR2 LQKENI. There are 15 residues in the CDR3. V was cut by 5 bases and J by 3 bases, with 14 bases left in between. The CDR3 DNA sequence: TGTGCCAGCTCAGAAAGGACGCTGAACTACAATGAGCAGTTCTTC. Translation gives CASSERTLNYNEQFF.

The chain combines TRBV28 with TRBJ2-3; D might be TRBD1 (8 bases). Trimming shortened V by 6 bases and J by 9 bases, and 16 bases separated the two germline ends. Germline values: CDR1 MDHEN, CDR2 SYDVKM. CDR3 length: 13 amino acids. The CDR3 DNA reads TGTGCCAGCAGAGTACAGGGGGGGGAGACGCAGTATTTT. It specifies CASRVQGGETQYF.

The chain uses TRBV28 and TRBJ1-4, with TRBD1 as a possible D gene (5 bases). The CDR3 runs 13 residues. Germline V gene data show CDR1 as MDHEN and CDR2 as SYDVKM. Trimming cost V 7 bases and J 8 bases, with 14 bases left between them. The CDR3 region is CASMQGPWEKLFF. CDR3 DNA: TGTGCCAGCATGCAGGGTCCGTGGGAAAAACTGTTTTTT.

The J gene is TRBJ2-7, the V gene TRBV6-4; tentatively, D is TRBD1 (6 bases). CDR1 and CDR2 from the germline V gene are MRHNA and SNTAGT. V shed 2 bases and J shed 9 bases, with 14 bases lying between them. The CDR3 spans 13 residues. The CDR3 is CASSDEPGHPQYF. CDR3 nucleotides: TGTGCCAGCAGTGACGAACCGGGACACCCGCAGTACTTC.